The 30 T cell receptor beta chains below come from one sample, sequenced in a study of cytomegalovirus exposure and HLA in healthy donors. With 60 Vbeta and 13 Jbeta primers, the PCR was carried out. Method: immunoSEQ multiplex PCR; TCRdb's copy keeps in-frame clones and lacks some. The table has just over 150,000 clones, around 76% seen once. Sequencing used PBMCs. The receptor set was obtained from a middle-aged man in good health and CMV-seropositive.

A few counts support this clone. The V gene is TRBV7-2, the J gene TRBJ1-2; D remains unclear. The CDR3 has 15 residues. The germline CDR1 and CDR2 sequences are SGHTA and FQGNSA. Trimming stripped 1 base from V and 3 bases from J, with 12 bases between. The chain's CDR3 is CASSLEPGIDYGYTF. In DNA form, the CDR3 reads TGTGCCAGCAGCTTAGAGCCGGGGATCGACTATGGCTACACCTTC.

V and J are TRBV6-1 and TRBJ2-5; TRBD1 might be the D (7 bases). Germline values: CDR1 MNHNS, CDR2 SASEGT. Trimming stripped 4 bases from V and 4 bases from J, with 10 bases between. The CDR3 spans 13 residues. CDR3 sequence: CASSAQGGETQYF. CDR3 nucleotides: TGTGCCAGCAGTGCTCAGGGGGGAGAGACCCAGTACTTC.

This rearrangement joins TRBV23-1 to TRBJ2-2; perhaps TRBD2 as D (6 bases). TRBV23-1 is sorted into the ORF group, with uncertain function. This CDR3 is 15 amino acids long. The V and J ends lost 0 bases and 7 bases respectively, with 12 bases between them. CDR3 sequence: CASSQSGPGSGELFF. In DNA form, the CDR3 reads TGCGCCAGCAGTCAATCAGGGCCCGGGAGCGGGGAGCTGTTTTTT.

V usage is TRBV5-1 and J usage is TRBJ2-3; D unresolved. The ends were cut back, 0 bases at V and 0 bases at J, with 11 bases in the middle. The germline gives CDR1 SGHRS, CDR2 YFSETQ. This CDR3 region has 16 residues. The CDR3 protein is CASSLAARSSTDTQYF. The CDR3 coding sequence is TGCGCCAGCAGCTTGGCTGCCAGGTCTAGCACAGATACGCAGTATTTT. Complete variable domain (other parts from reference TRBV5-1 and TRBJ2-3): KAGVTQTPRYLIKTRGQQVTLSCSPISGHRSVSWYQQTPGQGLQFLFEYFSETQRNKGNFPGRFSGRQFSNSRSEMNVSTLELGDSALYLCASSLAARSSTDTQYFGPGTRLTVL.

This clone was seen only a few times. The chain's CDR3 is CASFRGQGQSGNTIYF. The DNA of the CDR3 is TGTGCCAGTTTCCGGGGACAGGGACAATCAGGAAACACCATATATTTT. This chain joins TRBV19 and TRBJ1-3; 9 bases are shared with TRBD1. The V gene end was trimmed by 8 bases and the J gene end by 4 bases; junction bases not matched to a gene: 12. This CDR3 region has 16 residues. The V gene's germline CDR1 is LNHDA and CDR2 SQIVND (reference sequence).

The CDR3 sequence: CASSIGLAEPNEQFF. Written as DNA, the CDR3 is TGTGCCAGTAGTATAGGACTAGCGGAGCCCAATGAGCAGTTCTTC. J is TRBJ2-1 and V is TRBV19, with TRBD2 matching over 9 bases. Trimming removed 1 base from V and 6 bases from J; junction bases left unmatched: 4. Per germline, CDR1 LNHDA and CDR2 SQIVND (reference sequence). The CDR3 is made up of 15 amino acids.

CDR3 coding DNA: TGTGCCAGCAGTTTACTTCCAACGACACCATATGGCTACACCTTC. Amino acid sequence: CASSLLPTTPYGYTF. This chain joins TRBV27 and TRBJ1-2; D unclear. CDR3 length equals 15 residues. Trimming stripped 2 bases from V and 5 bases from J, with 15 bases between. Germline V gives CDR1 MNHEY, CDR2 SMNVEV (reference sequence).

The V call is TRBV6-1, the J call TRBJ1-1; D may be TRBD1 (6 bases). V was shortened by 2 bases and J by 5 bases, with 15 bases between the two germline ends. The germline V gene has CDR1 MNHNS and CDR2 SASEGT. The CDR3 runs 15 residues. CDR3 coding DNA: TGTGCCAGCAGTGAAAGTAGTGCAGGGGAGACTGAAGCTTTCTTT. It encodes CASSESSAGETEAFF.

The V gene is TRBV4-1, the J gene TRBJ1-2, with D possibly TRBD1 on 6 matching bases. Trimming took 0 bases from V and 5 from J, leaving 16 bases between them. Germline V CDR1 and CDR2: MGHRA, YSYEKL. There are 16 residues in the CDR3. CDR3 sequence (DNA): TGCGCCAGCAGCCAAGAGTCCCGGGGACAAACTTATGGCTACACCTTC. As protein: CASSQESRGQTYGYTF.

This chain joins TRBV14 and TRBJ2-7; possible D gene TRBD1, 8 bases. The CDR3 sequence is 15 residues long. Trimming took 5 bases from V and 2 from J, leaving 16 bases between them. From germline, CDR1 is SGHDN and CDR2 FVKESK. In nucleotides, the CDR3 is TGTGCCAGCAGCAAAGCGGGGACAGGAACCTACGAGCAGTACTTC. Translating it yields CASSKAGTGTYEQYF.

The chain combines TRBV30 with TRBJ1-5; TRBD1 matches at 7 bases. V shed 1 base, J shed 2 bases, and the junction held 5 bases outside the gene matches. The CDR3 totals 15 residues. The V gene's germline CDR1 is GTSNPN and CDR2 SVGIG (reference sequence). As DNA, the CDR3 is TGTGCCTGGAGTGGACAGGGAGTTGGCAATCAGCCCCAGCATTTT. As protein: CAWSGQGVGNQPQHF.

This chain connects TRBV5-1 to TRBJ1-1, with D possibly matching TRBD1 (5 bases). Trimming took off 1 base at V and 2 bases at J, with 12 bases between the two ends. Germline-derived CDR1 and CDR2 are SGHRS and YFSETQ. The CDR3 sequence is 15 residues long. CDR3 sequence reads: CASSLSGGRNTEAFF. In nucleotides, the CDR3 is TGCGCCAGCAGCTTGAGTGGGGGGAGAAACACTGAAGCTTTCTTT. The variable domain in full, completed from reference TRBV5-1 and TRBJ1-1, reads KAGVTQTPRYLIKTRGQQVTLSCSPISGHRSVSWYQQTPGQGLQFLFEYFSETQRNKGNFPGRFSGRQFSNSRSEMNVSTLELGDSALYLCASSLSGGRNTEAFFGQGTRLTVV.

The J gene is TRBJ1-4, the V gene TRBV4-3, with 8 bases that match TRBD1. The CDR3 loop spans 17 amino acids. Per germline, CDR1 LGHNA and CDR2 YSLEER. Trimming removed 0 bases from V and 4 bases from J; junction bases left unmatched: 7. The CDR3 protein is CASSQDPGDRSNEKLFF. For the CDR3, the DNA is TGCGCCAGCAGCCAAGATCCTGGGGACAGGAGTAATGAAAAACTGTTTTTT.

Here the CDR3 DNA reads TGTGCCAGCAGCACGGGACAGGGAAGCGAGCAGTACTTC. Amino acid sequence: CASSTGQGSEQYF. The chain joins TRBV5-4 to TRBJ2-7, with 9 bases aligning to TRBD1. The CDR3 has 13 residues. Trimming at V came to 4 bases and at J to 6 bases, leaving 5 bases not matched to a gene. The germline V gene has CDR1 SGHNT and CDR2 YYREEE (reference sequence).

The chain recombines TRBV29-1 with TRBJ2-5; tentatively, D is TRBD1 (5 bases). Germline V gene sequence: CDR1 SQVTM, CDR2 ANQGSEA. The CDR3 runs 11 residues. Deletions cut 5 bases from V and 7 bases from J, with 11 bases between. In DNA, the CDR3 is TGCAGCGTTACGCAGGGCGCGACCCAGTACTTC. This encodes CSVTQGATQYF.

The J gene is TRBJ2-1, the V gene TRBV28; 7 nucleotides align to TRBD1. Trimming at V came to 4 bases and at J to 3 bases, leaving 3 bases not matched to a gene. The CDR3 sequence is 14 residues long. The germline CDR1 and CDR2 sequences are MDHEN and SYDVKM. CDR3 DNA sequence: TGTGCCAGCAGTTCGGGACAGTTCTACAATGAGCAGTTCTTC. It specifies CASSSGQFYNEQFF.

The CDR3 is CATSRTGNNQPQHF. In DNA form, the CDR3 reads TGTGCCACCAGCAGGACAGGGAACAATCAGCCCCAGCATTTT. The rearrangement uses TRBV15 and TRBJ1-5, with 7 bases identical to TRBD1. With 3 bases clipped from V and 3 bases from J, the junction kept 2 bases outside the gene matches. Germline lookup yields CDR1 LNHNV and CDR2 YYDKDF (reference sequence). The CDR3 length is 14 residues.

This clone came up once. The chain is built from TRBV11-2 and TRBJ2-1, with a weak D call TRBD2 (6 bases). Per the germline V gene, CDR1 is SGHAT and CDR2 is FQNNGV. The CDR3 runs to 15 residues. V was pared by 0 bases and J by 4 bases, with 10 bases between. The CDR3 coding sequence is TGTGCCAGCAGCTTAGATCGCGGGGATTACAATGAGCAGTTCTTC. It yields the protein CASSLDRGDYNEQFF.

The chain couples TRBV7-2 to TRBJ1-1; D is unclear. Deletions cut 5 bases from V and 0 bases from J, with 7 bases between. The CDR3 covers 13 residues. CDR1 is SGHTA, CDR2 FQGNSA, per germline. This chain's CDR3 is CASSRSMNTEAFF. For the CDR3, the DNA is TGTGCCAGCAGCCGGTCTATGAACACTGAAGCTTTCTTT.

This clone was recorded once. The chain is built from TRBV9 and TRBJ2-3, with a weak D call TRBD2 (5 bases). The germline V gene has CDR1 SGDLS and CDR2 YYNGEE. V was clipped by 6 bases and J by 5 bases, with 13 bases between them. This CDR3 comprises 13 residues. CDR3 sequence: CASTGWSQDTQYF. Written as DNA, the CDR3 is TGTGCCAGCACGGGGTGGTCGCAAGATACGCAGTATTTT.

The chain carries TRBV7-9 and TRBJ2-3; D not resolved. The CDR3 sequence is 11 residues long. Germline CDR1 and CDR2: SEHNR and FQNEAQ (reference sequence). The germline V and J ends were trimmed by 2 bases and 5 bases, with 2 bases remaining between them. For the CDR3, the DNA is TGTGCCAGCAGCTTACTAGATACGCAGTATTTT. Its protein product is CASSLLDTQYF.

The genes are TRBV12-5 and TRBJ1-6; a possible D gene is TRBD1 (5 bases). Between the trimmed V and J ends, which lost 8 bases and 3 bases, there was a span of 14 bases. Germline CDR1 reads LGHNT; CDR2 reads FRNRAP. This CDR3 has 15 residues. This CDR3 is CASRGGKDYNSPLHF. For the CDR3, the DNA is TGTGCTAGTCGGGGGGGGAAGGACTATAATTCACCCCTCCACTTT.

The J gene is TRBJ2-3, the V gene TRBV5-1, with TRBD2 identical over 12 bases. CDR1 and CDR2 from the germline V gene are SGHRS and YFSETQ. The length of the CDR3 is 19 residues. After removal of 0 bases from V and 3 bases from J, the junction contained 11 bases not matched to a gene. For the CDR3, the DNA is TGCGCCAGCAGCTTGGAGACTAGCGGGGGCCATCTGACGACAGATACGCAGTATTTT. Its protein product is CASSLETSGGHLTTDTQYF.

The rearrangement links TRBV6-5 to TRBJ1-6; no firm D call. CDR1 is MNHEY and CDR2 is SVGAGI in the germline V gene. CDR3 size: 13 residues. The ends were cut back, 0 bases at V and 8 bases at J, with 5 bases in the middle. CDR3 sequence: CASSYSQDSPLHF. The CDR3 DNA reads as TGTGCCAGCAGTTACTCCCAGGATTCACCCCTCCACTTT.

This clone was counted a single time. The chain uses TRBV7-9 and TRBJ1-6, with no clear D. The CDR3 covers 15 residues. Germline CDR1 reads SEHNR; CDR2 reads FQNEAQ (reference sequence). V lost 1 base and J lost 0, with 4 bases in between. CDR3 sequence: CASSLDSSYNSPLHF. CDR3 sequence (DNA): TGTGCCAGCAGCTTAGACAGCTCCTATAATTCACCCCTCCACTTT. The variable domain in full, with the rest retrieved from reference TRBV7-9 and TRBJ1-6, is DTGVSQNPRHKITKRGQNVTFRCDPISEHNRLYWYRQTLGQGPEFLTYFQNEAQLEKSRLLSDRFSAERPKGSFSTLEIQRTEQGDSAMYLCASSLDSSYNSPLHFGNGTRLTVT.

Here the CDR3 DNA reads TGTGCCATCAGTGAAATACTACATGCCTCGGACACCATATATTTT. Amino acid sequence: CAISEILHASDTIYF. The V gene is TRBV10-3, the J gene TRBJ1-3; D unclear. The CDR3 loop spans 15 amino acids. Trimming shortened V by 3 bases and J by 8 bases, and 17 bases separated the two germline ends. Germline CDR1 and CDR2: ENHRY and SYGVKD.

The gene calls are TRBV4-3 and TRBJ2-3; TRBD2 agrees at 9 bases. V lost 0 bases to trimming and J lost 6 bases; unmatched junction nucleotides: 7. There are 16 residues in the CDR3. From germline, CDR1 is LGHNA and CDR2 YSLEER. CDR3 in DNA: TGCGCCAGCAGCCAAGAACAGCGGGGGGCAGGGGATACGCAGTATTTT. It encodes CASSQEQRGAGDTQYF.

The V and J genes are TRBV7-9 and TRBJ1-1; 7 bases agree with TRBD1. V trimming: 4 bases; J trimming: 2 bases; junction bases outside the gene matches: 4. The CDR3 has 14 residues. CDR1 and CDR2 from the germline V gene are SEHNR and FQNEAQ (reference sequence). CDR3 nucleotides: TGTGCCAGCAGCTGGGACAGCCCCAACACTGAAGCTTTCTTT. It is translated as CASSWDSPNTEAFF.

Details on this clone: Its ends do not fully match the called genes, so a read error is possible. The chain uses TRBV5-6 and TRBJ2-7, with 13 bases fitting TRBD2. Germline lookup yields CDR1 SGHDT and CDR2 YYEEEE. This CDR3 spans 13 amino acids. For the CDR3, the DNA is TGTGCCAGCAGCTCTACTAGCGGGGGGGCCCGAGGGTTC. Its protein is CASSSTSGGARGF.

V usage is TRBV25-1 and J usage is TRBJ1-1; D perhaps matches TRBD1 (6 bases). Deletions cut 7 bases from V and 5 bases from J, with 17 bases between. This CDR3 contains 14 residues. Germline V lookup: CDR1 MGHDK, CDR2 SYGVNS. CDR3 bases: TGTGCCAGCAACGCCAGGGGAAGACAAACTGAAGCTTTCTTT. It is translated as CASNARGRQTEAFF. Using reference TRBV25-1 and TRBJ1-1 for the parts outside the CDR3, the full variable domain is EADIYQTPRYLVIGTGKKITLECSQTMGHDKMYWYQQDPGMELHLIHYSYGVNSTEKGDLSSESTVSRIRTEHFPLTLESARPSHTSQYLCASNARGRQTEAFFGQGTRLTVV.